These 20 T cell receptor beta chains were sequenced from one sample in a study of identical twins. TCRdb reprocessed the 5' RACE reads with MiXCR, giving one entry per CDR3 protein. This sample has about 250,000 distinct CDR3 sequences; around 8.8% occur once, and the top ten carry less than 4%. These same data were also listed under a study on yellow fever vaccine responses in identical twins.

The specimen was CD8+ T cells sorted from blood. The source of these receptors is a woman aged 18-29 years in good health.

This clonotype came up a few times. This chain connects TRBV7-6 to TRBJ2-5, with D maybe TRBD1 (6 bases). This CDR3 contains 16 residues. CDR1 is SGHVS, CDR2 FNYEAQ, per germline. V was trimmed by 5 bases and J by 2 bases, leaving 18 bases between them. Here the CDR3 DNA reads TGTGCCAGCAGCCGCACCGCACAGGGTCTTCAAGAGACCCAGTACTTC. Its translation is CASSRTAQGLQETQYF.

The genes are TRBV5-6 and TRBJ2-7; the match to TRBD2 covers 9 bases. The CDR3 contains 16 residues. V lost 3 bases to trimming and J lost 4 bases; unmatched junction nucleotides: 11. The germline CDR1 and CDR2 sequences are SGHDT and YYEEEE. CDR3 nucleotides: TGTGCCAGCAGCTCCGCTGTTACGCGGGGGGGGTACGAGCAGTACTTC. Translating gives CASSSAVTRGGYEQYF.

This clonotype has ten or more counts. This rearrangement joins TRBV5-1 to TRBJ2-5, with D possibly being TRBD1 (6 bases). The V and J ends lost 5 bases and 2 bases respectively, with 10 bases between them. The CDR3 has 13 residues. Germline values: CDR1 SGHRS, CDR2 YFSETQ. Written as DNA, the CDR3 is TGCGCCAGCAGACAGGGTAGGCAAGAGACCCAGTACTTC. Translating gives CASRQGRQETQYF.

This clonotype turned up a few times. The genes are TRBV18 and TRBJ1-4; D call uncertain. V dropped 2 bases and J dropped 6 bases, with 7 bases sitting between them. From germline, CDR1 is KGHSH and CDR2 LQKENI. The CDR3 sequence is 13 residues long. CDR3 DNA sequence: TGTGCCAGCTCACCATCGACGGATGAAAAACTGTTTTTT. It yields the protein CASSPSTDEKLFF.

In its sample, this clonotype was seen a few times. The chain carries TRBV12-3 or TRBV12-4 and TRBJ2-5, with D perhaps being TRBD1 or TRBD2 (5 bases each). The germline V and J ends were trimmed by 5 bases and 4 bases, with 14 bases remaining between them. The CDR3 is 14 amino acids. CDR3 nucleotides: TGTGCCAGCAGTCGACCGGGACGAGGAGAGACCCAGTACTTC. This encodes CASSRPGRGETQYF.

In its sample, this clonotype was seen a few times. Written as DNA, the CDR3 is TGCAGTGCTAGTTTGGCTAGCGGGGAGTCTAGCCCAGATACGCAGTATTTT. Amino acid sequence: CSASLASGESSPDTQYF. The chain combines TRBV20-1 with TRBJ2-3; 9 positions match TRBD2. The CDR3 is 17 amino acids. Looked up from germline, CDR1 is DFQATT and CDR2 is SNEGSKA (reference sequence). The V segment lost 3 bases and the J segment 4 bases; nucleotides outside the gene matches: 14.

This clonotype was seen more than once but under ten times. The rearrangement joins TRBV6-2 or TRBV6-3 to TRBJ2-2, with 10 bases fitting TRBD2. Losses at the gene ends were 6 bases for V and 3 bases for J; bases not matched to a gene: 19. The CDR3 is 20 residues long. Per germline, CDR1 MNHEY and CDR2 SVGEGT. CDR3 loop: CASSLPSASGRTVYTGELFF. Written as DNA, the CDR3 is TGTGCCAGCAGCCTCCCTTCGGCTAGCGGGAGAACAGTTTACACCGGGGAGCTGTTTTTT.

This clonotype was seen more than once but under ten times. The genes are TRBV3-1 and TRBJ2-5; no reliable D call. The CDR3 runs 14 residues. CDR1 and CDR2 from the germline V gene are LGHDT and YNNKEL (reference sequence). V was trimmed by 0 bases and J by 5 bases, leaving 10 bases between them. CDR3: CASSQEISGETQYF. CDR3 in DNA: TGTGCCAGCAGCCAAGAAATCAGTGGGGAGACCCAGTACTTC.

This clonotype showed up just a few times. The V and J genes are TRBV7-9 and TRBJ2-7; 8 positions match TRBD2. The CDR3 runs 17 residues. J gave up 1 base and V 5 bases, and 13 bases lay outside the gene matches. Germline V gene data show CDR1 as SEHNR and CDR2 as FQNEAQ (reference sequence). The CDR3 DNA is TGTGCCAGCAGCCCACCAGGGTCTAGCGGGTTGTCCTACGAGCAGTACTTC. Residues: CASSPPGSSGLSYEQYF.

This clonotype was observed a handful of times. The chain couples TRBV4-3 to TRBJ2-1; 8 bases match TRBD2. CDR1 is LGHNA, CDR2 YSLEER, per germline. The CDR3 has 16 amino acids. The junction had 8 bases not matched to a gene; V was cut back by 0 bases and J by 7 bases. The CDR3 reads CASSQDPGGPGNEQFF. In nucleotides, the CDR3 is TGCGCCAGCAGCCAAGACCCGGGAGGGCCCGGTAATGAGCAGTTCTTC.

This clonotype has just a few counts. The chain is built from TRBV6-1 and TRBJ2-5; no clear D gene. V shed 6 bases and J shed 2 bases, with 10 bases lying between them. The length of the CDR3 is 13 residues. Germline values: CDR1 MNHNS, CDR2 SASEGT. CDR3: CASSHPTQETQYF. CDR3 nucleotides: TGTGCCAGCAGCCACCCGACTCAAGAGACCCAGTACTTC.

This chain joins TRBV20-1 and TRBJ2-1; no clear D. The CDR3 is 12 amino acids. The germline V gene encodes CDR1 DFQATT and CDR2 SNEGSKA (reference sequence). The V end lost 6 bases, the J end lost 9 bases, and 15 bases lay between the germline ends. The DNA of the CDR3 is TGCAGTGCCCTCCCGCCCTCTATTGAGCAGTTCTTC. Encoded protein: CSALPPSIEQFF.

The rearrangement uses TRBV7-9 and TRBJ2-1; D may be TRBD2 (6 bases). V lost 4 bases and J 8 bases, leaving 15 bases between the germline ends. CDR3 length equals 14 residues. Germline V gives CDR1 SEHNR, CDR2 FQNEAQ (reference sequence). The CDR3 coding sequence is TGTGCCAGCAGCTCGGGACTCCCCAGAGATGAGCAGTTCTTC. This sequence encodes CASSSGLPRDEQFF.

The table lists this clonotype with a few counts. This chain uses TRBV20-1 with TRBJ2-7, with a weak D call TRBD2 (6 bases). Germline values: CDR1 DFQATT, CDR2 SNEGSKA (reference sequence). The CDR3 extends over 12 amino acids. Trimming took off 5 bases at V and 6 bases at J, with 14 bases between the two ends. The CDR3 here is CSAYSLAGEQYF. For the CDR3, the DNA is TGCAGTGCTTACTCACTAGCTGGCGAGCAGTACTTC.

This chain uses TRBV9 with TRBJ2-3; D is uncertain. The CDR3 is 13 residues long. The ends were cut back, 0 bases at V and 5 bases at J, with 7 bases in the middle. In germline, CDR1 is SGDLS, CDR2 YYNGEE. The CDR3 loop reads CASSVVSEDTQYF. The CDR3 nucleotides read TGTGCCAGCAGCGTAGTAAGCGAAGATACGCAGTATTTT.

This clonotype came up a few times. This sequence joins TRBV7-6 and TRBJ2-7; possibly TRBD1 for D (6 bases). CDR3 length equals 13 residues. V lost 3 bases, J lost 3 bases, and 9 bases lay in between. Germline CDR1 is SGHVS and CDR2 is FNYEAQ. The CDR3 DNA reads TGTGCCAGCAGCTTCGGGACATTCTACGAGCAGTACTTC. Translated: CASSFGTFYEQYF.

CDR3 protein: CASSEGADTQYF. CDR3 sequence (DNA): TGCGCCAGCTCCGAGGGAGCGGATACGCAGTATTTT. The chain uses TRBV5-1 and TRBJ2-3; maybe TRBD2 (5 bases). The CDR3 has 12 residues. Germline V CDR1 and CDR2: SGHRS, YFSETQ. Trimming took 7 bases from V and 6 from J, leaving 12 bases between them.

This clonotype was counted only a few times. This chain uses TRBV27 with TRBJ2-2; 11 bases map to TRBD1. Germline trimming cut 4 bases from V and 8 bases from J; bases unmatched to any gene: 12. The V gene's germline CDR1 is MNHEY and CDR2 SMNVEV (reference sequence). The CDR3 extends over 17 amino acids. CDR3 DNA sequence: TGTGCCAGCAGTTCTCCGGGACAGGGGGTGTTATCGGGGGAGCTGTTTTTT. It encodes CASSSPGQGVLSGELFF.

A few counts support this clonotype. The rearrangement uses TRBV11-2 and TRBJ2-7, with D tentatively TRBD1 (5 bases). Germline values: CDR1 SGHAT, CDR2 FQNNGV. Deletions cut 3 bases from V and 3 bases from J, with 12 bases between. This CDR3 has 14 residues. The CDR3 DNA sequence: TGTGCCAGCAGCTTTGGTGACAGTGGCTACGAGCAGTACTTC. Amino acid sequence: CASSFGDSGYEQYF.

This clonotype has more than one count but fewer than ten. V is TRBV7-9 and J is TRBJ2-5, with a weak D call TRBD1 (5 bases). The germline CDR1 and CDR2 sequences are SEHNR and FQNEAQ (reference sequence). V lost 7 bases and J lost 5, with 17 bases in between. The CDR3 runs to 14 residues. The CDR3 sequence: CASTLKGFWETQYF. In DNA, the CDR3 is TGTGCCAGCACCTTGAAGGGGTTCTGGGAGACCCAGTACTTC.